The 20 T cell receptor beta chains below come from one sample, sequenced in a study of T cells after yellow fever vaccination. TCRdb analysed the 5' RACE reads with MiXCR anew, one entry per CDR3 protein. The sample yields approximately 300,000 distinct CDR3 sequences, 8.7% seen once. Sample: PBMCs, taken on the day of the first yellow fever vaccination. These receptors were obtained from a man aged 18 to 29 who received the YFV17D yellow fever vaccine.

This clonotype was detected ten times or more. The CDR3 nucleotides read TGCGCCAGCAGCTTGGGGCTGATCACCGGGGAGCTGTTTTTT. It encodes CASSLGLITGELFF. The rearrangement uses TRBV5-1 and TRBJ2-2; D call uncertain. This CDR3 is built from 14 residues. Per the germline V gene, CDR1 is SGHRS and CDR2 is YFSETQ. Trimming removed 0 bases at V and 4 bases at J, with 7 bases between.

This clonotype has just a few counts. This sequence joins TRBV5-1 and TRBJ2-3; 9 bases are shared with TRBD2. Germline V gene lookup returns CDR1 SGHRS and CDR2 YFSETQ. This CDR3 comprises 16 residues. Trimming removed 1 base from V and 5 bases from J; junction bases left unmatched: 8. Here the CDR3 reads CASSLRLRGGGDTQYF. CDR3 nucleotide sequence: TGCGCCAGCAGCTTGCGTTTGCGGGGGGGCGGAGATACGCAGTATTTT. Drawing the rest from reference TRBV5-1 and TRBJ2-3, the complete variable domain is KAGVTQTPRYLIKTRGQQVTLSCSPISGHRSVSWYQQTPGQGLQFLFEYFSETQRNKGNFPGRFSGRQFSNSRSEMNVSTLELGDSALYLCASSLRLRGGGDTQYFGPGTRLTVL.

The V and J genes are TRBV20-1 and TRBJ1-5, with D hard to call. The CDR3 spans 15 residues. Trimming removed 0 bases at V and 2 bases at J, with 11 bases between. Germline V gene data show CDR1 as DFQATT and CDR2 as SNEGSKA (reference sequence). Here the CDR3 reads CSARDGRAGNQPQHF. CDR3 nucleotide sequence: TGCAGTGCTAGAGATGGTCGGGCGGGCAATCAGCCCCAGCATTTT.

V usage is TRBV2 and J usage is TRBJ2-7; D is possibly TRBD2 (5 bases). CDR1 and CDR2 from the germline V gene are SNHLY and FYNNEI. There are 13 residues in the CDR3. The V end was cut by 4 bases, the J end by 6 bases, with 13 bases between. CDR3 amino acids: CASSGDGNGEQYV. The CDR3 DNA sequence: TGTGCCAGCAGTGGAGACGGGAATGGCGAGCAGTACGTC.

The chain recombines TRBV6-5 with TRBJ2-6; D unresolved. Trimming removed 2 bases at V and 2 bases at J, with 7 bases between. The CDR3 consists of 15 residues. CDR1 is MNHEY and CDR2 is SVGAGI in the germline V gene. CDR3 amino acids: CASSYGQAGANVLTF. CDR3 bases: TGTGCCAGCAGTTACGGGCAGGCTGGGGCCAACGTCCTGACTTTC.

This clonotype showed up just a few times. DNA for the CDR3: TGTGCCATCAGTGGTGGACAGGCCGGGACCCAGTACTTC. Its protein product is CAISGGQAGTQYF. The chain links TRBV10-3 to TRBJ2-5; 7 bases line up with TRBD1. The CDR3 extends over 13 amino acids. From germline, CDR1 is ENHRY and CDR2 SYGVKD. The V segment lost 4 bases and the J segment 7 bases; nucleotides outside the gene matches: 6.

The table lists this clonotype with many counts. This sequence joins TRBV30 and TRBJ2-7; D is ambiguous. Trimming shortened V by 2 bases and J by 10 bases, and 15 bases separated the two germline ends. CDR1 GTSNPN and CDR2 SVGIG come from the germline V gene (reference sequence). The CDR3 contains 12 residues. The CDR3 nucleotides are TGTGCCTGGAGTCCCGGGTTTTGGGGACAGTACTTC. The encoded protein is CAWSPGFWGQYF.

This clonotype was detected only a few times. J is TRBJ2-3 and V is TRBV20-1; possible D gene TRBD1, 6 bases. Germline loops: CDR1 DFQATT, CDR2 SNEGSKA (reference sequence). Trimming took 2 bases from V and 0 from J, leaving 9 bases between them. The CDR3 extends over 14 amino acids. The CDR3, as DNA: TGCAGTGCTAGAACAGACAGGAGCACAGATACGCAGTATTTT. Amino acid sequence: CSARTDRSTDTQYF.

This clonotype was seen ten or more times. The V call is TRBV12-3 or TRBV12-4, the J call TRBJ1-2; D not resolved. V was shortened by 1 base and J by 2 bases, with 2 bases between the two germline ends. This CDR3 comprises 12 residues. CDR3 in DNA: TGTGCCAGCAGTTTAGGGAACTATGGCTACACCTTC. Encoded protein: CASSLGNYGYTF.

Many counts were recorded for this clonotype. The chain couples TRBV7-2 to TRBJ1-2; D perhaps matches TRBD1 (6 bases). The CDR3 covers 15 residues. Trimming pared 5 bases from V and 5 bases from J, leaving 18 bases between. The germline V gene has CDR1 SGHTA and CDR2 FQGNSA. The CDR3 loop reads CASSVTSGTQYGYTF. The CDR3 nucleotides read TGTGCCAGCAGCGTCACGTCTGGGACACAATATGGCTACACCTTC.

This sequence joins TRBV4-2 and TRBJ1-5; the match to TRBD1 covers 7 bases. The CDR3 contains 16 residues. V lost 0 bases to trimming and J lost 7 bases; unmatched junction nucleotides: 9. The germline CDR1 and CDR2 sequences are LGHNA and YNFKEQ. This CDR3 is CASSQEVRGQGQPQHF. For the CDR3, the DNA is TGTGCCAGCAGCCAAGAGGTTAGGGGGCAAGGGCAGCCCCAGCATTTT.

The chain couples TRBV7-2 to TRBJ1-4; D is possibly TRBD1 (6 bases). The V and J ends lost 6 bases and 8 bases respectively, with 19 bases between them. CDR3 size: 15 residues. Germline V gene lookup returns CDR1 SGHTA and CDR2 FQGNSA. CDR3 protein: CASRNPGHSAEKLFF. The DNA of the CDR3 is TGTGCCAGCAGGAATCCGGGACACTCGGCAGAAAAACTGTTTTTT.

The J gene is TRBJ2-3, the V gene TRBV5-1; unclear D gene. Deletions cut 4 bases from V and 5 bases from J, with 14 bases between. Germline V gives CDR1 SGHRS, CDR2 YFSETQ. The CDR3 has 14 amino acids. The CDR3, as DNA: TGCGCCAGCAGCCTGGTGTTACCCCGAGATACGCAGTATTTT. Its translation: CASSLVLPRDTQYF.

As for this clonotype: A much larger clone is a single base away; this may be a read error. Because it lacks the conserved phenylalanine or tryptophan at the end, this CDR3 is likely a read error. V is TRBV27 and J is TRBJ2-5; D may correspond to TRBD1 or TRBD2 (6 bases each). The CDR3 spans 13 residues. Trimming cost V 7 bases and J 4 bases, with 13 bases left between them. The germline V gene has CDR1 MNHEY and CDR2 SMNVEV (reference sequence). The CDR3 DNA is TGTGCCAGCACCGGGGGCAGGGGAGAGACCCAGTACTCC. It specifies CASTGGRGETQYS.

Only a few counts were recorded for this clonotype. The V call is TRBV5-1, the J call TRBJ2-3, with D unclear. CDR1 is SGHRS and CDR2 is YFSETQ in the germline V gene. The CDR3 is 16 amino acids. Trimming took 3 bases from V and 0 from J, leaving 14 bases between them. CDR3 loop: CASSWAGSSSTDTQYF. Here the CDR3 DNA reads TGCGCCAGCAGCTGGGCTGGGTCTTCGAGCACAGATACGCAGTATTTT.

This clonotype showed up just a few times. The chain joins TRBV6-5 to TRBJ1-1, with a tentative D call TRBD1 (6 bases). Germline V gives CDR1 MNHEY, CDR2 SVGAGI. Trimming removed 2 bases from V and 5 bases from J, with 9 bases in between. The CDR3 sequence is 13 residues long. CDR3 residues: CASSYDRWTEAFF. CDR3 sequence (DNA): TGTGCCAGCAGTTACGACAGGTGGACTGAAGCTTTCTTT.

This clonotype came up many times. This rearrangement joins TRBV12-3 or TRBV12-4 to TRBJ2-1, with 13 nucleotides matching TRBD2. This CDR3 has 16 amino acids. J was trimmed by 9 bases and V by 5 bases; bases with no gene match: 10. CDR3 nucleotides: TGTGCCAGCAGTCAAGGACTAGCGGGGGTAAGCGGTGAGCAGTTCTTC. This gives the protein CASSQGLAGVSGEQFF.

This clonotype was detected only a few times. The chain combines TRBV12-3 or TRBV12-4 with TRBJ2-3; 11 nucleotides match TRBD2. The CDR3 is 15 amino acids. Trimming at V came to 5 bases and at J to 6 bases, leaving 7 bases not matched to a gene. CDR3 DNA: TGTGCCAGCAGTAATAGCGGGGGGGGGTCGGATACGCAGTATTTT. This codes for CASSNSGGGSDTQYF.

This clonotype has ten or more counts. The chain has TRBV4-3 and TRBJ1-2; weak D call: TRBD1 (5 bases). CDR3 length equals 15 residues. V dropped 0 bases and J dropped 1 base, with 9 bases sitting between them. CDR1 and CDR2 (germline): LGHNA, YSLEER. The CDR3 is CASSQEWGVNYGYTF. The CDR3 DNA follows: TGCGCCAGCAGCCAAGAGTGGGGGGTTAACTATGGCTACACCTTC.

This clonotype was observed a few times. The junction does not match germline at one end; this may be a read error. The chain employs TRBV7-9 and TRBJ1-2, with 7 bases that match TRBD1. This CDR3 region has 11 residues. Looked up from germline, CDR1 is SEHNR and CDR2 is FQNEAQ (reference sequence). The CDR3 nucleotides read TGTGCCACGGGACAGCCGACTTCTGGACGGTTC. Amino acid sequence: CATGQPTSGRF.